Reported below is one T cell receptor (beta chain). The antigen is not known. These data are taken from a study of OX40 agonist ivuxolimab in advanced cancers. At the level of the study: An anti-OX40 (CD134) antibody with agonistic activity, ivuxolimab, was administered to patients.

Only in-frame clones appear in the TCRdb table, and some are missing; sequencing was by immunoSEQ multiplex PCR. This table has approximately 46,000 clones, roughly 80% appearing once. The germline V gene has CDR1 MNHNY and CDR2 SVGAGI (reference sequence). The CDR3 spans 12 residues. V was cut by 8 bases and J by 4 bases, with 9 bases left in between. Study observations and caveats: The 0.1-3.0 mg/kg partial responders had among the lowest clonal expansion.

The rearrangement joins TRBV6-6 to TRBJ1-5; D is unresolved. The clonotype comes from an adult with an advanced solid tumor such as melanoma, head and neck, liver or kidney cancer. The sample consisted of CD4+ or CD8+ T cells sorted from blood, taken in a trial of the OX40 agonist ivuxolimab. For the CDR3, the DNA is TGTGCCAGCCGGGCGTGGAATCAGCCCCAGCATTTT. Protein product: CASRAWNQPQHF.